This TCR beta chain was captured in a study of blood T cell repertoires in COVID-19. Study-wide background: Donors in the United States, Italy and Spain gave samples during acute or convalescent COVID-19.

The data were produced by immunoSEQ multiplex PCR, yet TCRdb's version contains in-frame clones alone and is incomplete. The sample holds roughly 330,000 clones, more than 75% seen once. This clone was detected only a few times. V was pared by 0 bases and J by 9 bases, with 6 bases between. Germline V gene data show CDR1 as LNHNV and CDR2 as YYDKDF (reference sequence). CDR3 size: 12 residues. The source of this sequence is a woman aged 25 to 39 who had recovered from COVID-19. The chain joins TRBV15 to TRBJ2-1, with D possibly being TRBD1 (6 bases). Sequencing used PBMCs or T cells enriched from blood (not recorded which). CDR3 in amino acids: CATSRDRGEQFF. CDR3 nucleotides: TGTGCCACCAGCAGAGACAGGGGTGAGCAGTTCTTC. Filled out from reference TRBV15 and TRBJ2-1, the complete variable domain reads DAMVIQNPRYQVTQFGKPVTLSCSQTLNHNVMYWYQQKSSQAPKLLFHYYDKDFNNEADTPDNFQSRRPNTSFCFLDIRSPGLGDTAMYLCATSRDRGEQFFGPGTRLTVL.